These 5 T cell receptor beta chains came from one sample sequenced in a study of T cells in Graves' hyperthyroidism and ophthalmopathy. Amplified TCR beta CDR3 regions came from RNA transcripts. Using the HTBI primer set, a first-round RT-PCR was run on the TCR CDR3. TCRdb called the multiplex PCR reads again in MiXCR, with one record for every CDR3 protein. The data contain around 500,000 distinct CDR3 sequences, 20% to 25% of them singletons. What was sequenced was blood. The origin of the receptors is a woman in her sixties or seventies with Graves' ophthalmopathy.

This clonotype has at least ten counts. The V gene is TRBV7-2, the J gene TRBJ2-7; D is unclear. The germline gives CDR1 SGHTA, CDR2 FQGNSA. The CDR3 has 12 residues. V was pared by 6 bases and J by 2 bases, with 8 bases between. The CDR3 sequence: CASSLTTYEQYF. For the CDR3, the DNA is TGTGCCAGCAGTTTAACTACCTACGAGCAGTACTTC.

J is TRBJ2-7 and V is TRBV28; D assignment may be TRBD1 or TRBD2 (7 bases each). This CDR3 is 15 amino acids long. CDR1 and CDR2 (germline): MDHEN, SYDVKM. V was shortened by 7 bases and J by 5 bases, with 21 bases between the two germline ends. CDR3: CASTDYSGGVDEQYF. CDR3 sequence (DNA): TGTGCCAGCACTGACTATTCAGGGGGGGTCGACGAGCAGTACTTC.

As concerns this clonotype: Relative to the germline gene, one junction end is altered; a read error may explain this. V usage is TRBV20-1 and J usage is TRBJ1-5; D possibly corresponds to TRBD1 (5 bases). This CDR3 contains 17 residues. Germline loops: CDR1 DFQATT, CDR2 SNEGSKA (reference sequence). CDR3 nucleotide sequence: TGCAGTGCTAGAGATATGGCTGATCCCAGGGTCAATAAGCCCCAGCATTTT. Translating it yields CSARDMADPRVNKPQHF.

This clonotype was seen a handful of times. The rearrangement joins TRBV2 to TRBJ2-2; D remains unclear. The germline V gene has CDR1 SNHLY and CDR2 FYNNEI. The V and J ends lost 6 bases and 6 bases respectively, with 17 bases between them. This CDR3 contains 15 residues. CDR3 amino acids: CASSELLIGSGELFF. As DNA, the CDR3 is TGTGCCAGCAGCGAACTACTCATTGGGTCCGGGGAGCTGTTTTTT.

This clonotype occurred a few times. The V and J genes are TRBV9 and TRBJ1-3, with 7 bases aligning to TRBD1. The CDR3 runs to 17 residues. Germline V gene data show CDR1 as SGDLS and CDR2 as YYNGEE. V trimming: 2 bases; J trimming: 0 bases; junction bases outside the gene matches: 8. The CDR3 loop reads CASSVTPGDSSGNTIYF. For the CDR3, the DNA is TGTGCCAGCAGCGTGACACCAGGGGACAGCTCTGGAAACACCATATATTTT.